This T cell receptor beta chain emerged from a study of T-cell reconstitution after alpha-beta-depleted transplantation in children. Regarding the study as a whole: Diversity and T-cell counts at one year after transplant derived mostly from new T cells. Certain patients had high TCRbeta diversity at day 60, and it came from recipient T cells and thymic progenitors that survived. Reportedly, only several hundred clones from non-depleted graft cells drove alpha-beta T-cell counts at about two months.

This clonotype showed up many times. Its specificity is unknown. Unique molecular identifiers were incorporated when the TCRbeta library was constructed. TCRdb ran MiXCR on the PCR reads and lists one entry per CDR3 protein. The data hold 600,000 or so distinct CDR3 sequences, with approximately 22% observed a single time. This CDR3 has 16 residues. The V end was cut by 3 bases, the J end by 1 base, with 12 bases between. CDR1 and CDR2 from the germline V gene are MNHEY and SMNVEV (reference sequence). The clonotype was recovered from a boy in the first two years of life who had a stem cell transplant for acute myeloid leukemia, so the T cells may come from the graft donor. Sample: PBMCs, mostly from graft donor cells, taken 360 days after TCRalphabeta/CD19-depleted stem cell transplant. The rearrangement joins TRBV27 to TRBJ2-2; D not certain. The CDR3 spells CASSFLGEENTGELFF. Here the CDR3 DNA reads TGTGCCAGCAGTTTCCTGGGCGAGGAGAACACCGGGGAGCTGTTTTTT.